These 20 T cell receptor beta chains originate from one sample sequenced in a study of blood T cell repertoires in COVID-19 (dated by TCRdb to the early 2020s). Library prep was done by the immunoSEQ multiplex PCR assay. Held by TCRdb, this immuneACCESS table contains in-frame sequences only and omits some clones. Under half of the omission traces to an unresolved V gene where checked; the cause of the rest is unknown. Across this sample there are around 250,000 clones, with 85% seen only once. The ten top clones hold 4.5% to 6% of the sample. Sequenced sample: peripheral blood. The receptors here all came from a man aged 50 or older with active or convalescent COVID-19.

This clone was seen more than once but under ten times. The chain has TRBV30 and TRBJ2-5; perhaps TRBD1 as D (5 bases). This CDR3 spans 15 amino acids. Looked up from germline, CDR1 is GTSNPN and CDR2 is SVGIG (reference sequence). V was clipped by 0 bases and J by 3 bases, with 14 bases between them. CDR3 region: CAWSVDSGIKETQYF. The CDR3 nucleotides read TGTGCCTGGAGTGTAGATTCAGGGATCAAAGAGACCCAGTACTTC.

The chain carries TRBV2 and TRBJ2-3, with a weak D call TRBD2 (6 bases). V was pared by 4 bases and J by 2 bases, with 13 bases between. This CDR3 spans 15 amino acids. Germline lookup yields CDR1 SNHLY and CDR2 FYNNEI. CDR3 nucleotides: TGTGCCAGCAGTGGTTTGGAGCGGGCCACAGATACGCAGTATTTT. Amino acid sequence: CASSGLERATDTQYF.

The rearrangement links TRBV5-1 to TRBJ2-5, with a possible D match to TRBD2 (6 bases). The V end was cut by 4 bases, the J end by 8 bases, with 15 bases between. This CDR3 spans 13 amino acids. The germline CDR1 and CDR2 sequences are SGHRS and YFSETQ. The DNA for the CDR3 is TGCGCCAGCAGCCACGGAGGGGACGGAACCCAGTACTTC. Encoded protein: CASSHGGDGTQYF.

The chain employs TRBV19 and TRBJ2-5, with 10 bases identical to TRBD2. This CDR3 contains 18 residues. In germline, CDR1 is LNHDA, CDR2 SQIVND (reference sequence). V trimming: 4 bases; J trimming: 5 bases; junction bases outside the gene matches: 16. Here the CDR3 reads CASSTNREETSGWETQYF. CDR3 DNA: TGTGCCAGTAGTACGAACAGAGAAGAGACTAGCGGGTGGGAGACCCAGTACTTC.

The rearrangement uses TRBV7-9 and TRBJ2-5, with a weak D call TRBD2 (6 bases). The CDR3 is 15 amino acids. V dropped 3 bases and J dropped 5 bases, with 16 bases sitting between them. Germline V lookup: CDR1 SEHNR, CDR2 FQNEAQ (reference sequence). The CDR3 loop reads CASSLGNGRGETQYF. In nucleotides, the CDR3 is TGTGCCAGCAGCTTGGGTAACGGGAGAGGGGAGACCCAGTACTTC.

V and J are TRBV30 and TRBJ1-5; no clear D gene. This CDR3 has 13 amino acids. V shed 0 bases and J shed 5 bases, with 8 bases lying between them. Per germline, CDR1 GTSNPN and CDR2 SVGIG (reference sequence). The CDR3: CAWSVELHQPQHF. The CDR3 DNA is TGTGCCTGGAGTGTCGAACTACATCAGCCCCAGCATTTT.

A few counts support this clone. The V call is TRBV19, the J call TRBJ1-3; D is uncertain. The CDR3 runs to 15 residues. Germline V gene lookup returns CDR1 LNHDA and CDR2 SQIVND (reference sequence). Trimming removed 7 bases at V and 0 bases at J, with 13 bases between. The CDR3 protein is CASMANTLSGNTIYF. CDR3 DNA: TGTGCCAGTATGGCAAACACGCTCTCTGGAAACACCATATATTTT.

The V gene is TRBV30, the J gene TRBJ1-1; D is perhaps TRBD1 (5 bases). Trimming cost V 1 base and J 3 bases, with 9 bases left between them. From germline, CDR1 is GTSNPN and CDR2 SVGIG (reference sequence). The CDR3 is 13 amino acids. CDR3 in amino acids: CAWSAGVDTEAFF. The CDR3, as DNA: TGTGCCTGGAGTGCGGGGGTTGACACTGAAGCTTTCTTT.

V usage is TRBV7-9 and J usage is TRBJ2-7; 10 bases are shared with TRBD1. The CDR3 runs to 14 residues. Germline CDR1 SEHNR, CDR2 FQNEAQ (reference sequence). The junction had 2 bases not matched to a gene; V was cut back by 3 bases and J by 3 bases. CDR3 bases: TGTGCCAGCAGCTTGGGACAGGGGTTCTACGAGCAGTACTTC. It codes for CASSLGQGFYEQYF.

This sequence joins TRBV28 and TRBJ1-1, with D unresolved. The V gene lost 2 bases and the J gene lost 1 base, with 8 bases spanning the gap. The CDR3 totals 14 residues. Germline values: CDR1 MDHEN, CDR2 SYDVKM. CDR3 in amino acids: CASSLLGTNTEAFF. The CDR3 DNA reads TGTGCCAGCAGTTTACTTGGCACGAACACTGAAGCTTTCTTT.

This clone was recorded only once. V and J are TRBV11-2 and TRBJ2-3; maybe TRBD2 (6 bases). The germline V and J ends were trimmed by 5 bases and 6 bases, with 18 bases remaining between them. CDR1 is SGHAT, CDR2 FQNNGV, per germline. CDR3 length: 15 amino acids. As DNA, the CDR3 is TGTGCCAGCAGCCCCGGGACTCACATAGGGGATACGCAGTATTTT. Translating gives CASSPGTHIGDTQYF. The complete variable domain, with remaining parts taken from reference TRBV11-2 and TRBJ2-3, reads EAGVAQSPRYKIIEKRQSVAFWCNPISGHATLYWYQQILGQGPKLLIQFQNNGVVDDSQLPKDRFSAERLKGVDSTLKIQPAKLEDSAVYLCASSPGTHIGDTQYFGPGTRLTVL.

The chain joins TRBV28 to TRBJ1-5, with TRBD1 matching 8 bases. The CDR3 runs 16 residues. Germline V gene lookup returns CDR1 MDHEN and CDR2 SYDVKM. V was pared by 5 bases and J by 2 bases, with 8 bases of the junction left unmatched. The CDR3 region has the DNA TGTGCCAGCAGTCTAAGGACAGGGATGGGCAATCAGCCCCAGCATTTT. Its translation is CASSLRTGMGNQPQHF.

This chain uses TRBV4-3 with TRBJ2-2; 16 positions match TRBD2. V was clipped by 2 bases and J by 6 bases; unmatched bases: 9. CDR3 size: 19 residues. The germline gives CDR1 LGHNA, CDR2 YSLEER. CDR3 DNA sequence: TGCGCCAGCAGCCAACCCCCCTCGGGGACTAGCGGGAGGGCCGGGGAGCTGTTTTTT. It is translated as CASSQPPSGTSGRAGELFF.

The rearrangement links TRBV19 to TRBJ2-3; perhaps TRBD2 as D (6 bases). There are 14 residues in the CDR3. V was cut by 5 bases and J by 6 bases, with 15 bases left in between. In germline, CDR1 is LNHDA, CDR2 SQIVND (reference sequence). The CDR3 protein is CASSWRGPPDTQYF. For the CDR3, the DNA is TGTGCCAGTAGTTGGCGGGGCCCCCCGGATACGCAGTATTTT.

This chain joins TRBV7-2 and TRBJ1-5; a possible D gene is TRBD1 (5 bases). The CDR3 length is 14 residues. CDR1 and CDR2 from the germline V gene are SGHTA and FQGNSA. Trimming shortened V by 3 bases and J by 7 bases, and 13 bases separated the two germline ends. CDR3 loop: CASSLGGVVQPQHF. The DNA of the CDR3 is TGTGCCAGCAGCTTGGGGGGGGTCGTCCAGCCCCAGCATTTT. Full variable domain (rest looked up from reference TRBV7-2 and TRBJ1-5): GAGVSQSPSNKVTEKGKDVELRCDPISGHTALYWYRQSLGQGLEFLIYFQGNSAPDKSGLPSDRFSAERTGGSVSTLTIQRTQQEDSAVYLCASSLGGVVQPQHFGDGTRLSIL.

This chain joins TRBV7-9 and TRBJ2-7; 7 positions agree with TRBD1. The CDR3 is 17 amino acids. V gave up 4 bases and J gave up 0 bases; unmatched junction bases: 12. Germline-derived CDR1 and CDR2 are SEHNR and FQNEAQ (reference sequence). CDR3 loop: CASSSTRDSPSSYEQYF. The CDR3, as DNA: TGTGCCAGCAGCTCGACCCGGGACAGTCCGAGCTCCTACGAGCAGTACTTC.

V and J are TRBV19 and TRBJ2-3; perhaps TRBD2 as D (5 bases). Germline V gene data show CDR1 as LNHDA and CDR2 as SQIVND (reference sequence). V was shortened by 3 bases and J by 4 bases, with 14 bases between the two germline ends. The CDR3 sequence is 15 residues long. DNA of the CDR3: TGTGCCAGTAGTATTATGAGGGCCGGTGCAGATACGCAGTATTTT. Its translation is CASSIMRAGADTQYF.

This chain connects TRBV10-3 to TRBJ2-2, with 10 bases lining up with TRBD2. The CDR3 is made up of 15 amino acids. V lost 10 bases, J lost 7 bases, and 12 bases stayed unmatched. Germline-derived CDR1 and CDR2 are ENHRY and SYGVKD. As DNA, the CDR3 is TGTGCCACCCTAAGCGGGAGGGCCGGGGTCGGGGAGCTGTTTTTT. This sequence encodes CATLSGRAGVGELFF.

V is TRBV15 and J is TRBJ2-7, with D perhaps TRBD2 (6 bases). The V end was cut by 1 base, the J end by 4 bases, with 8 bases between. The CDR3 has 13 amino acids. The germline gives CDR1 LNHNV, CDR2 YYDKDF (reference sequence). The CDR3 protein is CATSRGGTYEQYF. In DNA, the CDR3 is TGTGCCACCAGCAGAGGGGGGACTTACGAGCAGTACTTC.

DNA for the CDR3: TGTGCCAGCAGTCCGAGCCGGGACAGGACCTACGAGCAGTACTTC. This encodes CASSPSRDRTYEQYF. The chain combines TRBV7-2 with TRBJ2-7, with 8 bases identical to TRBD1. V shed 6 bases and J 2 bases; nucleotides not matched to a gene: 9. CDR1 is SGHTA, CDR2 FQGNSA, per germline. This CDR3 spans 15 amino acids.